This TCR beta chain was recorded in a study of T-cell reconstitution after alpha-beta-depleted transplantation in children. Study-level points and caveats: Alpha-beta T cells present about two months after transplant were reported to originate from several hundred expanded graft clones. Where some patients showed high TCRbeta diversity at day 60, it came from recipient T cells and thymic progenitors that had survived. A year had passed since transplant, and T-cell counts and diversity by then came mostly from newly produced T cells.

In regard to this clonotype: Its target is unknown.

Trimming left V 0 bases short and J 7 bases short, with 12 bases between. Germline lookup yields CDR1 DFQATT and CDR2 SNEGSKA (reference sequence). The CDR3 length is 14 residues. During its preparation, the TCRbeta library received unique molecular identifiers. TCRdb re-derived calls from the PCR reads in MiXCR, one entry per CDR3 protein. Among fewer than 150,000 distinct CDR3 sequences listed, approximately 8.7% were seen once. The rearrangement links TRBV20-1 to TRBJ1-4; D remains unclear. The source material was PBMCs, mostly from graft donor cells, sampled 180 days after TCRalphabeta/CD19-depleted stem cell transplant. The source is a girl under three years old who had a stem cell transplant for combined immunodeficiency, so the T cells may come from the graft donor. CDR3: CSARDQVPPEKLFF. The CDR3 coding sequence is TGCAGTGCTAGAGACCAGGTCCCCCCTGAAAAACTGTTTTTT.